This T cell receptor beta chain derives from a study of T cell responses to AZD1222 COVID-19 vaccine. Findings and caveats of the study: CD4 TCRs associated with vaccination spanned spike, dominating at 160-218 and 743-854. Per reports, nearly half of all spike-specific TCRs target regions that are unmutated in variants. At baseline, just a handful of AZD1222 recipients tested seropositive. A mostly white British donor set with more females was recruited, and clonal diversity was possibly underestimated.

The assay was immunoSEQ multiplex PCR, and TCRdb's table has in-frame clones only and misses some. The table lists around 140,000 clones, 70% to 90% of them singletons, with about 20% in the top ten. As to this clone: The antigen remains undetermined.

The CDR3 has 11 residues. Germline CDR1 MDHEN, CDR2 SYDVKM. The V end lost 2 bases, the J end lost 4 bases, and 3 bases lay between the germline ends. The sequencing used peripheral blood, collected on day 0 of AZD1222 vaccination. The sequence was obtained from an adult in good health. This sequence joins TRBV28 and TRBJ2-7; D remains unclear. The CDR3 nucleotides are TGTGCCAGCAGTTTACGGTACGAGCAGTACTTC. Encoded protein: CASSLRYEQYF.